Below, one TCR beta chain is given with its context. Its antigen is still unknown. One base away there is no much larger clone; base qualities are not given. Healthy HIV-negative adults with no recently reported acute infections or vaccinations were included as donors. Every donor was a Caucasian adult residing in Nashville, Tennessee, USA. CD4+ T cells were enriched by magnetic negative selection; naive cells were then positively selected on CD45RA, and the negative fraction formed the memory subset. Blood was obtained by leukapheresis, after which PBMCs were separated by Ficoll-Histopaque density gradient centrifugation and cryopreserved in liquid nitrogen vapor phase. Purity and quantity of every magnetically sorted T cell population were checked by analytical flow cytometry. Each sorted fraction had its genomic DNA isolated and then quantified by UV absorbance on a Nanodrop 2000c. This entry is derived from a study of shared clonotypes between healthy human individuals (dated by TCRdb to 2019 to 2021). Some background on the complete study: The cohort comprised a couple of women and a few men aged 18 to 49 years. To estimate repertoire size and how much clonotype sharing occurs between individuals, the study deeply sequenced the blood TCR repertoires of five healthy adults. Per donor, three plates each were used for CD4 naive and CD4 memory, two for CD8 naive, and one for CD8 memory. Libraries were prepared and TCR repertoires were sequenced by different laboratories using diverse techniques, in order to increase sequencing depth and limit assay-specific biases. Leukapheresis yielded between about 0.94 and 8.9 billion PBMCs per donor.

The CDR3 contains 14 residues, cysteine and phenylalanine counted. Left in the record is the CDR3 DNA by itself, 42 bases read in frame from the first base. V has 1 base trimmed and J has 0 bases trimmed; junction bases matching no gene number 0. The germline V gene (reference sequence) provides CDR1 LNHDA and CDR2 SQIVND. TCR CDR3 regions were amplified from genomic DNA by multiplex PCR using the deep immunoSEQ assay. Genomic DNA extracted from each cell subset was distributed evenly over all wells of several immunoSEQ 96-well plates, and each plate served as one replicate. For sorted subsets, around 200 ng genomic DNA, equal to about 30,000 T cell genomes, was loaded into each replicate PCR. Purified libraries were measured with a Qubit 3.0 fluorometer, size-checked on a Bioanalyzer 2100, and measured again with the KAPA Library Quantification kit. A separate single-read 150-cycle Illumina NextSeq 550 flow cell was used to sequence each immunoSEQ 96-well plate. Under the source paper's analysis protocol: Because the immunoSEQ output included only junctional sequences and no quality scores, the filtering could not be the same as the filtering used for full-length reads. Sequences were annotated with PyIR, a Python wrapper for IgBLAST v1.9, and V/J genes and CDR3 were assigned using IMGT germline references. Any read was removed if the V/J assignment was weak (E-value above 1e-6), the CDR3 was missing, or the read contained stop codons, out-of-frame junctions, or ambiguous translated residues. V3J clonotypes were defined as sequences sharing the same inferred V gene, J gene, and CDR3 amino acid sequence. Percentage overlap between repertoires was calculated by dividing the number of shared unique clonotypes by the size of the smaller repertoire. RTK rarefaction, the Chao1 estimator, and Recon v2.1 estimates of unobserved clonotypes were used to assess repertoire richness. For all TCRbeta clonotypes obtained by the gDNA method from four donors, generation probabilities were computed with OLGA. TCRdb re-hosts the immuneACCESS table, in-frame sequences only. Its copies lack some clones; in the studies checked, an unresolved V gene accounts for under half of them, and the cause for the rest is not known. For V, J and clone size, that table is used; D and trimming come from the DNA. The sample table contains hundreds of thousands of clones; only one count was recorded for 73% of them. The top ten clonotypes cover around 1.8% of the sample.

Overall study outcomes, separate from this receptor: Larger estimated clonotype richness was generally found for naive subsets than for memory subsets. Compared with non-shared clonotypes, clonotypes shared by all four sorted-subset donors had higher generation probabilities. When a few donors were compared, the shared fraction of clonotypes was around 5% for naive CD4, 3% to 4% for naive CD8, more than 2% for memory CD4, and roughly 0.4% for memory CD8. Because the study included only a small number of donors, the genetic and exposure-history diversity represented was limited. Even with the large sequencing depth, rarefaction of the sorted-subset datasets indicated that sequencing was incomplete. Sampling was restricted to blood, and TCR repertoires in tissues likely differ from the TCR repertoires found in blood. Pairwise subsampling led to the expectation that sequencing depth would affect the degree of clonotype sharing among donors.

The source material was memory CD4+ T cells sorted from blood. The sample's cell subset or site label, in plain terms: CD45RA-negative fraction. The clonotype originates from a woman in her thirties in good health. The sequence links TRBV19 to TRBJ2-7; 7 central nucleotides agree with TRBD2. CDR3 sequence: CASSIGGSSYEQYF. The nucleotide sequence reads as follows: TGTGCCAGTAGTATAGGCGGGAGCTCCTACGAGCAGTACTTC. This CDR3, with the reference TRBV19 and TRBJ2-7 proteins standing in past its ends, gives the full variable domain DGGITQSPKYLFRKEGQNVTLSCEQNLNHDAMYWYRQDPGQGLRLIYYSQIVNDFQKGDIAEGYSVSREKKESFPLTVTSAQKNPTAFYLCASSIGGSSYEQYFGPGTRLTVT.